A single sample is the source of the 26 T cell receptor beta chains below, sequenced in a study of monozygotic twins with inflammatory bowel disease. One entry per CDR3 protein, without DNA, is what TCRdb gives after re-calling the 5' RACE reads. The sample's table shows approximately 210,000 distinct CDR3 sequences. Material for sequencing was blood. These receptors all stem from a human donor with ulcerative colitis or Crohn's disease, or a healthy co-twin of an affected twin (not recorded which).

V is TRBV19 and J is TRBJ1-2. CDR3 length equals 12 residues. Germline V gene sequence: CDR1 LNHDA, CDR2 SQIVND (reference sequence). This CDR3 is CASRHSDYGYTF.

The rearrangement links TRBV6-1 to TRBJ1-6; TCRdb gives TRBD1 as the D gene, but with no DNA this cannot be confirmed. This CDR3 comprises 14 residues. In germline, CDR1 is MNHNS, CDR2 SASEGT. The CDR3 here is CASRAQGANSPLHF.

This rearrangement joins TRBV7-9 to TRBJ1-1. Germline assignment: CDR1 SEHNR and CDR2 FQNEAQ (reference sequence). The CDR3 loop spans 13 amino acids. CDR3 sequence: CATRSQPNTEAFF.

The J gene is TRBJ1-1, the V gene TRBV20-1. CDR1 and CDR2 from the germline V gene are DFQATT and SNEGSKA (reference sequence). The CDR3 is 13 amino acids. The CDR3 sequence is CSASRFENTEAFF.

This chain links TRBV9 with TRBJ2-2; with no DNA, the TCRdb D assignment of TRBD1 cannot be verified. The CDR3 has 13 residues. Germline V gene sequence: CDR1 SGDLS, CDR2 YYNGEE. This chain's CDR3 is CASRPGFSGELFF. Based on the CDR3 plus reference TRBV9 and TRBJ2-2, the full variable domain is DSGVTQTPKHLITATGQRVTLRCSPRSGDLSVYWYQQSLDQGLQFLIQYYNGEERAKGNILERFSAQQFPDLHSELNLSSLELGDSALYFCASRPGFSGELFFGEGSRLTVL.

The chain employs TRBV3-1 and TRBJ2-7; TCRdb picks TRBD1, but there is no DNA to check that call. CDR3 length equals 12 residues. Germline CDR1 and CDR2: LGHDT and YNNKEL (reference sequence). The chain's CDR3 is CASSHPQGEQYF.

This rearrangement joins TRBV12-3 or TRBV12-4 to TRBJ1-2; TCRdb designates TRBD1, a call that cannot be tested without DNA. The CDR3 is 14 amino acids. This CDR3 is CASSPQGIRYGYTF.

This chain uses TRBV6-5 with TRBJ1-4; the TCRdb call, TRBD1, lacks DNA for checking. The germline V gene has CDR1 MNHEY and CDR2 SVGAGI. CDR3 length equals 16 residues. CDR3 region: CASSYGAGNSNEKLFF.

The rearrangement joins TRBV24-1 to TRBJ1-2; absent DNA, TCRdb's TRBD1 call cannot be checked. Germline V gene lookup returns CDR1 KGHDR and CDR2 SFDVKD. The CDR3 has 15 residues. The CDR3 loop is CATSGGPGSNHGYTF.

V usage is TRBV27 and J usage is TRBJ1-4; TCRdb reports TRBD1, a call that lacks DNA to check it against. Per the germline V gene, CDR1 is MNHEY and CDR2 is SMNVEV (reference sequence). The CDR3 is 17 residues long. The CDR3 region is CASSLRGQGVLNEKLFF.

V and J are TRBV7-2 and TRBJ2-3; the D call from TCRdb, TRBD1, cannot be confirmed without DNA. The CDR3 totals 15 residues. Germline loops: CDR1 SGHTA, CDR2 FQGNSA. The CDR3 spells CASSSPGDLTDTQYF.

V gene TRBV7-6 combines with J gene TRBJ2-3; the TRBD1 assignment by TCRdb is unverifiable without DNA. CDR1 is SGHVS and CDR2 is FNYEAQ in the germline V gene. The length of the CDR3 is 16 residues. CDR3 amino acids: CASSHSRDRATDTQYF.

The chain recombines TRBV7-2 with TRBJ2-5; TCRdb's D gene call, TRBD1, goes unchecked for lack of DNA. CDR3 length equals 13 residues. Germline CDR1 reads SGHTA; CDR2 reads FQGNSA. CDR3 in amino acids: CASSLGPGETQYF.

The CDR3 here is CASSFNGGILNEQFF. The chain combines TRBV11-2 with TRBJ2-1; checking the TCRdb D call of TRBD1 is not possible without DNA. CDR1 and CDR2 (germline): SGHAT, FQNNGV. This CDR3 has 15 amino acids.

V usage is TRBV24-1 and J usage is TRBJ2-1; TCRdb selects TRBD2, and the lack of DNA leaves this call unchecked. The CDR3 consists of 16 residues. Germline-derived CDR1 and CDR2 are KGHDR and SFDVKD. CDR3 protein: CATSDSGTTFYNEQFF.

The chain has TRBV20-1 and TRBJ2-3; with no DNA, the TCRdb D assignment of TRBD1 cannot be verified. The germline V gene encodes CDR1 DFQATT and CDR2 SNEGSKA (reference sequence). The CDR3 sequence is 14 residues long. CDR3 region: CSARTANGADTQYF.

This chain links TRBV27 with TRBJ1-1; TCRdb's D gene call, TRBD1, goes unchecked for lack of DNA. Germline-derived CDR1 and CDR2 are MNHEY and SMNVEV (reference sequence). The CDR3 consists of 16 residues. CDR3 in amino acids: CASSPWGLDRGTEAFF.

The CDR3 loop is CSVAGRFSYNEQFF. V usage is TRBV29-1 and J usage is TRBJ2-1; TCRdb outputs TRBD1, but without DNA this stays unchecked. The CDR3 is made up of 14 amino acids. Germline CDR1 reads SQVTM; CDR2 reads ANQGSEA.

The CDR3: CASSPEEGFSSTDTQYF. J is TRBJ2-3 and V is TRBV3-1; the D call of TRBD2 rests on TCRdb alone, since no DNA is present to check it. Germline CDR1 LGHDT, CDR2 YNNKEL (reference sequence). This CDR3 region has 17 residues.

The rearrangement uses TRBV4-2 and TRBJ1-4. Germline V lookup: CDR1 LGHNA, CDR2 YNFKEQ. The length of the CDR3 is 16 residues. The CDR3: CASSQDTAGTNEKLFF.

CDR3 residues: CASSLDQLAGVREQFF. This chain links TRBV11-2 with TRBJ2-1; TCRdb returns TRBD2, unconfirmable since there is no DNA. This CDR3 is built from 16 residues. CDR1 is SGHAT and CDR2 is FQNNGV in the germline V gene.

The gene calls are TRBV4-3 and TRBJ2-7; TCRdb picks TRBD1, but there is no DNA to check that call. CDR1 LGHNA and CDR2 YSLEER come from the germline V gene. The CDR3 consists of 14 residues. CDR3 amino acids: CASSQALGVFEQYF.

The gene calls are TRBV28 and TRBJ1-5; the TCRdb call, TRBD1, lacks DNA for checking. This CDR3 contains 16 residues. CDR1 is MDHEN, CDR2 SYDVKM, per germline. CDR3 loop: CASSWGRGLGNQPQHF.

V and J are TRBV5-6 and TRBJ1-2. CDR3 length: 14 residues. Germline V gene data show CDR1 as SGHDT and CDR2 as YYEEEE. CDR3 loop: CASSLGTIDGGYTF.

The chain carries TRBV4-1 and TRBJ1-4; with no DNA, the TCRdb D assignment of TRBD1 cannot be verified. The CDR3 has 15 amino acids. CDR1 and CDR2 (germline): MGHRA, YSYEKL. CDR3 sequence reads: CASSLIPGSGEKLFF.

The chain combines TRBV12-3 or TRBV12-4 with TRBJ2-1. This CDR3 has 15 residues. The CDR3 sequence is CASKLVPDSYNEQFF.